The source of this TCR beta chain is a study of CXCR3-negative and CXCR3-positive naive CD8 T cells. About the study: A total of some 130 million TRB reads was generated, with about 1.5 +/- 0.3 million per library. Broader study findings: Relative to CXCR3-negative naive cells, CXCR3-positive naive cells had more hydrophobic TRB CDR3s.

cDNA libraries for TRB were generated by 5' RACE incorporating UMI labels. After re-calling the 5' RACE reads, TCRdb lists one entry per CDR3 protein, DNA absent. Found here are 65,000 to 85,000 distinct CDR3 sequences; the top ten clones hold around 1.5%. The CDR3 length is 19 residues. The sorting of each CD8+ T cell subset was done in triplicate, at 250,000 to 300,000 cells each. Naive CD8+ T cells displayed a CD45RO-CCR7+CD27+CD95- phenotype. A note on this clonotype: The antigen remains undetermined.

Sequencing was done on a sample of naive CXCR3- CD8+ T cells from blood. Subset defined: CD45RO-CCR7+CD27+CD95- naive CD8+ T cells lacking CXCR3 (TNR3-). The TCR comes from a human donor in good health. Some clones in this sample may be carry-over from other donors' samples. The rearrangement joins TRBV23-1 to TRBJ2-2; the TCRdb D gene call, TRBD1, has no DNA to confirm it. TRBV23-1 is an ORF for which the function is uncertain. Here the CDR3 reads CASSQSGQGDDPNTGELFF.